This T cell receptor (beta chain) was sequenced for a study of shared clonotypes between healthy human individuals. Study-level findings and limits: Clonotype sharing among the donors was expected to vary with sequencing depth.

Sorted-subset replicate PCRs used 200 to 250 ng DNA, about 30,000 T cell genomes. Sequenced by immunoSEQ multiplex PCR; TCRdb stores in-frame clones only, minus some. The sample yields roughly 2,500,000 clones, 93% seen once. Details on this clone: Its antigen is unknown.

Donors were Caucasian adults residing in Nashville, Tennessee, USA. Germline CDR1 SGHTA, CDR2 FQGNSA. Deletions cut 0 bases from V and 9 bases from J, with 15 bases between. The CDR3 consists of 15 residues. This sequence joins TRBV7-2 and TRBJ2-1; D may be TRBD2 (5 bases). This receptor was identified in a young man in good health. Some clones in this sample may be carry-over from other donors' samples. Input material: naive CD4+ T cells from PBMCs. The subset was: CD45RA+ positively selected. The CDR3 DNA reads as TGTGCCAGCAGCTTAGCGCGTGGGAGTCCGGTTGAGCAGTTCTTC. It yields the protein CASSLARGSPVEQFF.